The source of this TCR beta chain is a study of beta chain features in type 1 diabetes (dated by TCRdb to 2016 to 2019). Study-wide context: No differences in mean age, gender distribution, total cell number or subset yield were found between patients and healthy donors. The study compared TCRB repertoires of sorted circulating CD4+ T cell subsets between recently diagnosed type 1 diabetes patients and matched healthy donors. Naive and central memory subsets were obtained from all 30 or so donors, but regulatory and stem cell-like memory subsets were isolated from only 8 patients and about 8 healthy donors. A total of some 110 million sorted cells were examined across all samples, and the number of cells per subset was strongly correlated with RNA yield.

In the case of this clone: The antigen it binds to is not known. No clone much larger than this one lies a single base away; base qualities are absent.

General findings and caveats noted by the study authors: Naive, central memory and regulatory TCRB repertoires appeared to be more alike among patients than among healthy donors. In all four CD4+ subsets, TCRB CDR3 length was moderately but significantly shorter in type 1 diabetes patients. Because cDNA was sequenced instead of genomic DNA, highly expressing activated cells could be over-represented, though the groups showed no difference in activation or CD3 levels. Fewer insertions and more nucleotide deletions at VDJ recombination sites were observed in patients with type 1 diabetes, implying thymic rearrangement abnormalities. Because small numbers of individuals were included in the HLA sub-analyses, any influence of HLA type on TCRB rearrangement was left unresolved. PCR may preferentially amplify shorter templates, but because patient and control samples were amplified and corrected together, any resulting skew would affect both groups equally.

Reading from cysteine to phenylalanine, the CDR3 counts 16 amino acids. This entry keeps only the CDR3 DNA: 48 bases, framed from base 1. Taken from the germline V gene, the CDR1 and CDR2 loops are ENHRY and SYGVKD. Germline trimming: 7 bases from V, 6 bases from J; junction bases outside gene matches: 11. The entire isolated RNA was reverse transcribed using the High Capacity cDNA Reverse Transcription Kit, and thus expressed TCRB transcripts were sequenced. Naive, central memory and regulatory T cell samples underwent deep immunoSEQ sequencing, averaging about 3.57 million total reads per sample. After sorted cells were lysed in RLT buffer, RNA was extracted with DNase-treated RNeasy Micro or Mini kits, with the choice depending on cell number. Each cell subset was processed separately to prevent cross-contamination, with patient and healthy donor samples processed together. Using the immunoSEQ multiplex PCR, TCRB sequences were amplified from cDNA into 87-bp fragments spanning the CDR3 region. Sequencing of the amplicons was done on the Illumina HiSeq platform. As for the original processing: Synthetic template baselines were used to correct PCR bias computationally, reads within Hamming distance 2 were collapsed together, and singletons that could not be merged were discarded. By aligning reads against IMGT, V, D and J genes, CDR3 length, and insertions or deletions at six rearrangement sites were assigned. Within each subset, clonotype counts were normalized to sorted cell number, and only after that were true diversity and Gini coefficients computed with the tcR R package. The overlap coefficient, calculated on TCRB nucleotide sequences, was used to measure repertoire sharing. Out-of-frame TCRB sequences from naive cells were analyzed as a proxy for the pre-selection repertoire. Not all clones reach the TCRdb copy of this immuneACCESS table, which keeps in-frame sequences only. Checked studies attribute under half of the gap to unresolved V genes and leave the rest unexplained. V, J and clone size are those of that table, while D and trimming were read from the DNA. Here the sample has hundreds of thousands of clones; around 15% occur a single time. The ten largest clones represent less than 0.025% of the sample.

Each donor gave one peripheral blood draw, averaging approximately 0.12 L, which was collected into heparinised tubes. Naive, central memory, regulatory and stem cell-like memory CD4+ T cells were sorted on a BD FACSAria II using a panel including CD45RO, CCR7, CD25, CD127, CD95 and CD27. Purity was above 95% for every sorted population. PBMCs were separated immediately by Lymphoprep density gradient centrifugation and were stained directly, without being cultured. Samples were stained and sorted in pairs, with one healthy donor and one patient per experiment, so that batch effects were minimized. This TCR was recovered from a man aged 18 to 29 with type 1 diabetes. The chain employs TRBV10-3 and TRBJ2-1; 11 bases in the middle match TRBD1. Sequenced sample: naive CD4+ T cells from blood. Reading the label with the study, this specimen's cell subset or site is: true naive CD4+ T cells. The nucleotide sequence reads TGTGCCATCACCCGGGGGACGGGACAGGGGGTCAATGAGCAGTTCTTC. This is translated as CAITRGTGQGVNEQFF.